The source of this T cell receptor beta chain is a study of control samples from healthy donors and cancer patients. Measured with immunoSEQ multiplex PCR; TCRdb has only the in-frame clones, and not every one. The sample yields 150,000 to 180,000 clones, about 94% seen once. Germline-derived CDR1 and CDR2 are MGHRA and YSYEKL. The ends were cut back, 4 bases at V and 8 bases at J, with 17 bases in the middle. The CDR3 spans 15 residues. The clonotype originates from a man aged 40-50 years in good health. The sequenced material came from blood. The chain employs TRBV4-1 and TRBJ1-4; D ambiguous. As DNA, the CDR3 is TGCGCCAGCAGCCCAAGCGGCCCAATGCGCGAAAAACTGTTTTTT. It is translated as CASSPSGPMREKLFF.